This T cell receptor (beta chain) was recorded in a study of blood T cell repertoires in COVID-19. The wider study: The cDNA or gDNA used as material had been derived from T cells, B-cell-depleted T cells, or PBMCs.

Trimming removed 5 bases from V and 0 bases from J, with 11 bases in between. The CDR3 spans 15 residues. CDR1 MNHEY and CDR2 SMNVEV come from the germline V gene (reference sequence). Original data processing: Amplification of reference gene primers provided the estimated nucleated cell counts. The assay was immunoSEQ multiplex PCR, and TCRdb's table has in-frame clones only and misses some. V and J calls and clone size are copied from that table; D and trimming were computed from the DNA. The data contain roughly 230,000 clones, 82% of them singletons. This clone came up once. Specimen: peripheral blood. The chain employs TRBV27 and TRBJ1-5; D is unclear. The clonotype was recovered from a woman of 80 years or more with acute or convalescent COVID-19. The CDR3 bases are TGTGCCAGCAGTAGGGAGGCCTATAGCAATCAGCCCCAGCATTTT. It encodes CASSREAYSNQPQHF.